Below, 2 T cell receptor beta chains from the same sample are listed, as sequenced in a study of cytomegalovirus exposure and HLA in healthy donors. The PCR was carried out with 60 Vbeta primers and 13 Jbeta primers. Sequenced by immunoSEQ multiplex PCR; TCRdb stores in-frame clones only, minus some. Of 160,000 or so clones in the sample, 80% were seen once. The sample taken for sequencing was PBMCs. The receptors shown here come from a middle-aged man in good health and CMV-seronegative.

The gene calls are TRBV19 and TRBJ1-5; D not certain. Germline V lookup: CDR1 LNHDA, CDR2 SQIVND (reference sequence). V was trimmed by 7 bases and J by 4 bases, leaving 11 bases between them. The CDR3 loop spans 13 amino acids. The CDR3, as DNA: TGTGCCAGTAACGCCAGATCGAATCAGCCCCAGCATTTT. It translates to CASNARSNQPQHF.

V and J are TRBV5-6 and TRBJ1-1; no clear D. V was cut by 0 bases and J by 11 bases, with 14 bases left in between. The length of the CDR3 is 13 residues. CDR1 SGHDT and CDR2 YYEEEE come from the germline V gene. CDR3 region: CASSLAFYGWAFF. CDR3 coding DNA: TGTGCCAGCAGCTTGGCATTTTACGGGTGGGCTTTCTTT.